A single sample is the source of the 24 T cell receptor beta chains below, sequenced in a study of T-cell memory formation after mild COVID-19. TCRdb reprocessed the 5' RACE reads via MiXCR and lists one record per CDR3 protein. The table includes roughly 250,000 distinct CDR3 sequences, 16% detected once. The material sequenced was PBMCs or a T cell subset sorted from them (not recorded which). These receptors were taken from a young man who had mild COVID-19 (a few samples of this study predate the infection). Cell type and time point are not known.

The chain couples TRBV11-2 to TRBJ1-1; no clear D. Germline V gene lookup returns CDR1 SGHAT and CDR2 FQNNGV. Trimming cost V 6 bases and J 6 bases, with 20 bases left between them. The CDR3 runs 15 residues. The CDR3 DNA reads TGTGCCAGCAGTCAAGATTTAGGTCCACAGTCTGAAGCTTTCTTT. Its translation is CASSQDLGPQSEAFF.

This sequence joins TRBV9 and TRBJ1-5; a weak D match, TRBD1 (5 bases). Trimming took off 4 bases at V and 6 bases at J, with 11 bases between the two ends. Germline loops: CDR1 SGDLS, CDR2 YYNGEE. The CDR3 is 13 residues long. CDR3 region: CASSQGGAQPQHF. CDR3 in DNA: TGTGCCAGCAGCCAGGGAGGGGCTCAGCCCCAGCATTTT.

This clonotype was seen more than once but under ten times. The V gene is TRBV5-1, the J gene TRBJ2-1; 7 nucleotides line up with TRBD2. Trimming at V came to 4 bases and at J to 3 bases, leaving 10 bases not matched to a gene. Germline V gene data show CDR1 as SGHRS and CDR2 as YFSETQ. CDR3 length: 16 amino acids. This CDR3 is CASSPGRGTGYNEQFF. The CDR3 region has the DNA TGCGCCAGCAGCCCAGGGAGGGGAACTGGCTACAATGAGCAGTTCTTC.

CDR3 in amino acids: CASKTYRESTEQYV. The CDR3 nucleotides are TGTGCCAGCAAAACCTACAGGGAGTCAACCGAGCAGTACGTC. The gene calls are TRBV6-2 or TRBV6-3 and TRBJ2-7; TRBD1 might be the D (6 bases). Germline CDR1 MNHEY, CDR2 SVGEGT. The V and J ends lost 7 bases and 6 bases respectively, with 19 bases between them. This CDR3 has 14 residues.

The table lists this clonotype with many counts. V gene TRBV9 combines with J gene TRBJ2-3; 9 bases map to TRBD1. V was clipped by 4 bases and J by 3 bases; unmatched bases: 3. Germline V CDR1 and CDR2: SGDLS, YYNGEE. The CDR3 sequence is 14 residues long. CDR3 DNA sequence: TGTGCCAGCAGCCGGGACAGGGTAACAGATACGCAGTATTTT. Its protein product is CASSRDRVTDTQYF. Full variable domain (rest looked up from reference TRBV9 and TRBJ2-3): DSGVTQTPKHLITATGQRVTLRCSPRSGDLSVYWYQQSLDQGLQFLIQYYNGEERAKGNILERFSAQQFPDLHSELNLSSLELGDSALYFCASSRDRVTDTQYFGPGTRLTVL.

V gene TRBV14 combines with J gene TRBJ2-1; TRBD2 matches 8 bases. Losses at the gene ends were 1 base for V and 5 bases for J; bases not matched to a gene: 7. The CDR3 has 16 amino acids. Per the germline V gene, CDR1 is SGHDN and CDR2 is FVKESK. The CDR3 bases are TGTGCCAGCAGCCAAGGCCTCTGGCGGGGGGACAATGAGCAGTTCTTC. Its protein product is CASSQGLWRGDNEQFF.

The chain carries TRBV2 and TRBJ1-6; weak D call: TRBD1 (6 bases). The CDR3 covers 14 residues. The V gene's germline CDR1 is SNHLY and CDR2 FYNNEI. Trimming removed 5 bases at V and 10 bases at J, with 15 bases between. CDR3 nucleotide sequence: TGTGCCAGCAGTTACCAGGGGAATTTCTCACCCCTCCACTTT. Translation: CASSYQGNFSPLHF.

This clonotype has only a few counts. The V gene is TRBV6-5, the J gene TRBJ1-2, with D hard to call. Germline CDR1 reads MNHEY; CDR2 reads SVGAGI. CDR3 length equals 13 residues. Trimming removed 2 bases from V and 8 bases from J, with 12 bases in between. The CDR3 DNA follows: TGTGCCAGCAGTTACGGTCCAGCGTGGGGCTACACCTTC. Protein: CASSYGPAWGYTF.

This chain joins TRBV6-2 or TRBV6-3 and TRBJ2-1; unclear D gene. The CDR3 contains 12 residues. CDR1 MNHEY and CDR2 SVGEGT come from the germline V gene. Trimming stripped 2 bases from V and 10 bases from J, with 9 bases between. The CDR3 reads CASSYGSSEQFF. CDR3 DNA: TGTGCCAGCAGTTACGGATCGTCCGAGCAGTTCTTC.

This chain links TRBV6-5 with TRBJ1-4, with 9 bases aligning to TRBD1. Trimming took 7 bases from V and 8 from J; bases not matched to a gene: 8. Germline V gene lookup returns CDR1 MNHEY and CDR2 SVGAGI. The CDR3 covers 14 residues. In DNA form, the CDR3 reads TGTGCCAGCAACCCCGGGACAGGGACAGAAAAACTGTTTTTT. Its translation is CASNPGTGTEKLFF.

V and J are TRBV5-6 and TRBJ2-7; no clear D. This CDR3 has 12 amino acids. V shed 1 base and J shed 5 bases, with 7 bases lying between them. Germline V lookup: CDR1 SGHDT, CDR2 YYEEEE. Here the CDR3 reads CASSLNTDEQYF. Written as DNA, the CDR3 is TGTGCCAGCAGCTTGAATACGGACGAGCAGTACTTC.

The CDR3 nucleotides read TGCAGCGTTGAATTGTGGTGGAAATGGGATGGCTACACCTTC. Its translation: CSVELWWKWDGYTF. V and J are TRBV29-1 and TRBJ1-2; D ambiguous. V lost 2 bases, J lost 6 bases, and 16 bases lay in between. Germline V lookup: CDR1 SQVTM, CDR2 ANQGSEA. The CDR3 consists of 14 residues. The full variable domain, completed using reference TRBV29-1 and TRBJ1-2, is SAVISQKPSRDICQRGTSLTIQCQVDSQVTMMFWYRQQPGQSLTLIATANQGSEATYESGFVIDKFPISRPNLTFSTLTVSNMSPEDSSIYLCSVELWWKWDGYTFGSGTRLTVV.

J is TRBJ1-3 and V is TRBV6-5; D not resolved. Per the germline V gene, CDR1 is MNHEY and CDR2 is SVGAGI. Trimming shortened V by 10 bases and J by 4 bases, and 14 bases separated the two germline ends. This CDR3 spans 13 amino acids. CDR3 residues: CATRYSGGNTIYF. CDR3 nucleotides: TGTGCCACCCGGTATAGTGGGGGAAACACCATATATTTT.

A few counts support this clonotype. The J gene is TRBJ2-5, the V gene TRBV7-2; 7 positions match TRBD2. Germline V CDR1 and CDR2: SGHTA, FQGNSA. The CDR3 consists of 15 residues. Trimming took 1 base from V and 1 from J; bases not matched to a gene: 3. The CDR3 is CASSLGLAAQETQYF. CDR3 nucleotides: TGTGCCAGCAGCTTAGGTCTAGCGGCCCAAGAGACCCAGTACTTC.

The V and J genes are TRBV29-1 and TRBJ1-1; D is possibly TRBD1 (6 bases). Germline V gene lookup returns CDR1 SQVTM and CDR2 ANQGSEA. The CDR3 contains 12 residues. Trimming removed 7 bases at V and 5 bases at J, with 14 bases between. CDR3 sequence (DNA): TGCAGCGGGGAGGGGGGACCGACTGAAGCTTTCTTT. It yields the protein CSGEGGPTEAFF.

This chain connects TRBV27 to TRBJ2-7, with D possibly being TRBD2 (5 bases). There are 16 residues in the CDR3. In germline, CDR1 is MNHEY, CDR2 SMNVEV (reference sequence). With 2 bases removed from V and 3 bases from J, the gap between germline ends came to 17 bases. The CDR3 nucleotides read TGTGCCAGCAGTTTAAAGGTTCAGGAGGTTGTCTACGAGCAGTACTTC. Residues: CASSLKVQEVVYEQYF.

This clonotype has more than one count but fewer than ten. The chain links TRBV9 to TRBJ1-4, with D possibly being TRBD1 (6 bases). The germline V and J ends were trimmed by 0 bases and 2 bases, with 8 bases remaining between them. Germline V CDR1 and CDR2: SGDLS, YYNGEE. This CDR3 has 15 amino acids. CDR3 DNA sequence: TGTGCCAGCAGCGTAGACACAGGGACTAATGAAAAACTGTTTTTT. Translated, it gives CASSVDTGTNEKLFF.

The sample holds a few counts of this clonotype. The chain employs TRBV29-1 and TRBJ2-2; D remains unclear. The CDR3 has 13 residues. Per germline, CDR1 SQVTM and CDR2 ANQGSEA. Trimming took 6 bases from V and 0 from J, leaving 8 bases between them. The CDR3 protein is CSVFRTNTGELFF. CDR3 in DNA: TGCAGCGTCTTCAGGACGAACACCGGGGAGCTGTTTTTT.

This clonotype was counted a single time. This chain joins TRBV4-2 and TRBJ1-1, with a weak D call TRBD1 (5 bases). Between the trimmed V and J ends, which lost 6 bases and 11 bases, there was a span of 13 bases. The germline V gene encodes CDR1 LGHNA and CDR2 YNFKEQ. The CDR3 length is 11 residues. In nucleotides, the CDR3 is TGTGCCAGCAGTCACAACTCAGGGGCTTTCTTT. Translated: CASSHNSGAFF.

The chain joins TRBV9 to TRBJ2-2, with 12 bases that match TRBD2. CDR1 SGDLS and CDR2 YYNGEE come from the germline V gene. The CDR3 consists of 20 residues. The junction had 15 bases not matched to a gene; V was cut back by 0 bases and J by 6 bases. The CDR3 reads CASSVVRDLTSGGDPGELFF. CDR3 coding DNA: TGTGCCAGCAGCGTAGTGAGGGACCTGACTAGCGGGGGAGACCCCGGGGAGCTGTTTTTT.

This clonotype was recorded many times. V and J are TRBV6-2 or TRBV6-3 and TRBJ2-1; no clear D gene. The CDR3 consists of 12 residues. V was trimmed by 2 bases and J by 5 bases, leaving 4 bases between them. Germline V lookup: CDR1 MNHEY, CDR2 SVGEGT. CDR3 bases: TGTGCCAGCAGTTACGCCCACAATGAGCAGTTCTTC. Translated, it gives CASSYAHNEQFF.

This clonotype was counted a few times. V and J are TRBV20-1 and TRBJ2-7; 11 nucleotides match TRBD1. V was clipped by 4 bases and J by 2 bases; unmatched bases: 10. The CDR3 contains 16 residues. CDR1 is DFQATT, CDR2 SNEGSKA, per germline (reference sequence). The CDR3: CSATASLGQGAYEQYF. The DNA of the CDR3 is TGCAGTGCTACCGCCTCCCTGGGACAGGGGGCCTACGAGCAGTACTTC.

This chain connects TRBV12-3 or TRBV12-4 to TRBJ2-6, with D possibly matching TRBD1 (5 bases). This CDR3 has 14 amino acids. V lost 6 bases and J lost 0, with 6 bases in between. CDR3 sequence reads: CASRDTSGANVLTF. The CDR3, as DNA: TGTGCCAGCAGGGACACCTCTGGGGCCAACGTCCTGACTTTC.

This clonotype has a handful of counts. This chain uses TRBV7-9 with TRBJ1-2, with D perhaps TRBD1 (5 bases). Trimming removed 4 bases from V and 7 bases from J, with 16 bases in between. This CDR3 comprises 14 residues. Germline V CDR1 and CDR2: SEHNR, FQNEAQ (reference sequence). The chain's CDR3 is CASSSLGTSSGYTF. The CDR3 nucleotides are TGTGCCAGCAGCTCCCTAGGGACCTCAAGTGGCTACACCTTC.